The text below deals with one T cell receptor (beta chain). First-strand cDNA relied on TRAV- and TRBV-specific primers spanning alpha and beta chains. With a V-primer adapter and a constant-region primer, TCRs were amplified for about 19 PCR cycles. TCRdb processed the reads anew with MiXCR; each CDR3 protein has one entry. The sample carries 60,000 to 75,000 distinct CDR3 sequences, around a quarter recorded once. The record originates from a study of low-dose radiotherapy and immunotherapy resistance in tumors. For the study at large: Cohort 2, a group dosed every two weeks at 1 Gy per fraction, received 13 Gy in total over 26 weeks. The regimen for patients comprised intravenous nivolumab 240 mg every two weeks plus intravenous ipilimumab 1 mg/kg every six weeks.

This sample's time point: before trial treatment. All of the donors were given nivolumab, ipilimumab, aspirin, low-dose cyclophosphamide and low-dose radiotherapy as part of RACIN, a single-arm trial. Advanced solid tumors without tumor-infiltrating lymphocytes were required for inclusion. V was clipped by 4 bases and J by 5 bases; unmatched bases: 9. Germline CDR1 and CDR2: MNHNY and SVGAGI (reference sequence). The CDR3 covers 15 residues. Sequenced material: PBMCs, taken before treatment. The chain uses TRBV6-6 and TRBJ2-7, with 9 positions matching TRBD2. This receptor was obtained from a male donor with rectosigmoid adenocarcinoma. The CDR3 is CASSSPVAGAHEQYF. The CDR3, as DNA: TGTGCCAGCAGTTCCCCGGTAGCGGGAGCCCACGAGCAGTACTTC.